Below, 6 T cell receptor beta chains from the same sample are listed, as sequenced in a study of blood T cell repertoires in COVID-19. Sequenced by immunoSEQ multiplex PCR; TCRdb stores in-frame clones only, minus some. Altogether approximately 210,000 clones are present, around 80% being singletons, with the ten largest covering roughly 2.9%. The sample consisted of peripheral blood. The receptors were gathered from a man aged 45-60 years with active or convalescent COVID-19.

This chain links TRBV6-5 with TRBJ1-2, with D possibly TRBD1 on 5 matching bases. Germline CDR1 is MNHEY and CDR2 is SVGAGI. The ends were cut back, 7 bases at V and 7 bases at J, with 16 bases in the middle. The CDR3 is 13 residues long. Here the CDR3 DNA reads TGTGCCAGCACCTCTTCCAGGGTCGCTGGCTACACCTTC. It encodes CASTSSRVAGYTF.

The CDR3: CASSTTTETQYF. CDR3 DNA sequence: TGTGCCAGCTCTACCACTACGGAGACCCAGTACTTC. The rearrangement links TRBV18 to TRBJ2-5, with D unclear. Germline assignment: CDR1 KGHSH and CDR2 LQKENI. V lost 6 bases and J 5 bases, leaving 10 bases between the germline ends. This CDR3 spans 12 amino acids.

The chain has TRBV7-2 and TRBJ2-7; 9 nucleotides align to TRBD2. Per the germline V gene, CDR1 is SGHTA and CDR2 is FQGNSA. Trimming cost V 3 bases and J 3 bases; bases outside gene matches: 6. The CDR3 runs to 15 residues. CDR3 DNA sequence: TGTGCCAGCAGCTTGGAGCGGGGGGCGAACTACGAGCAGTACTTC. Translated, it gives CASSLERGANYEQYF.

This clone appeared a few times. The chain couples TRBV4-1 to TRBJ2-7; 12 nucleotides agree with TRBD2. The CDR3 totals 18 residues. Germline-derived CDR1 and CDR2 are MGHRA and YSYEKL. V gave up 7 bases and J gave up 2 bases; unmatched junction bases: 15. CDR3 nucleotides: TGCGCCAGCACTCCCCGCGCGGGGACTAGCGGGCTTACCTACGAGCAGTACTTC. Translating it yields CASTPRAGTSGLTYEQYF.

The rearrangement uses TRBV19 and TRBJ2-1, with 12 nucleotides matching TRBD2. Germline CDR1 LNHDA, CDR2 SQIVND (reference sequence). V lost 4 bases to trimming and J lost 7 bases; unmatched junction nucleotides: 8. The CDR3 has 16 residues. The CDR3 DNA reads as TGTGCCAGTAGTACTGGACTAGCGGGGCCTGTGAATGAGCAGTTCTTC. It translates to CASSTGLAGPVNEQFF.

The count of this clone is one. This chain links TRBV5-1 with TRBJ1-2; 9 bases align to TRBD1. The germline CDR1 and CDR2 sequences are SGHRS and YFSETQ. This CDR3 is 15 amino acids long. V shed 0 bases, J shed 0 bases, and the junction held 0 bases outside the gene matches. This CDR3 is CASSLGQGANYGYTF. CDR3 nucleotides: TGCGCCAGCAGCTTGGGACAGGGGGCTAACTATGGCTACACCTTC. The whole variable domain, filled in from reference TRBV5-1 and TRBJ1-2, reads KAGVTQTPRYLIKTRGQQVTLSCSPISGHRSVSWYQQTPGQGLQFLFEYFSETQRNKGNFPGRFSGRQFSNSRSEMNVSTLELGDSALYLCASSLGQGANYGYTFGSGTRLTVV.